The present TCR beta chain was sequenced within a study of shared clonotypes between healthy human individuals. Germline V gene data show CDR1 as SGHRS and CDR2 as YFSETQ. The germline V and J ends were trimmed by 0 bases and 2 bases, with 5 bases remaining between them. The CDR3 spans 13 residues. This clone was picked up a small number of times. The sample has other DNA sequences that encode this CDR3 too. Produced via immunoSEQ multiplex PCR; TCRdb's table is partial and in-frame only. The data contain 850,000 to 1,200,000 clones, approximately 68% of them singletons. The sequence derives from a man aged 18 to 30 in good health. The sequenced sample consisted of memory CD4+ T cells sorted from blood. The sample's subset: CD45RA-negative fraction. J is TRBJ1-2 and V is TRBV5-1, with D unresolved. CDR3 region: CASSLDGNYGYTF. CDR3 DNA sequence: TGCGCCAGCAGCTTGGACGGGAACTATGGCTACACCTTC.